This TCR beta chain was profiled in a study of blood T cell repertoires in COVID-19 (dated by TCRdb to 2020 to 2022). For the study in its entirety: Samples covering the acute and convalescent phases of COVID-19 were provided by collaborators in the United States, Italy and Spain. The prospective study material was composed of cDNA or gDNA derived from T cells, B-cell-depleted T cells, or PBMCs. Deeply sampled blood TCRbeta repertoires from subjects exposed to, actively infected with, or recovered from COVID-19 were included in the dataset. The repertoires were released in a freely available public database intended as a resource for research on the immune response to SARS-CoV-2. The samples were drawn from two sources: the first 160 participants of the ongoing ImmuneRACE study, and 1,000 to 1,500 subjects contributed by 6 global collaborators. Sample metadata almost always included a de-identified subject ID, COVID-19 status, age in years and sex. Where available, HLA class I and class II types were taken from metadata supplied by the sample provider and were not determined by assay-based typing. General study outcomes and caveats: The amount of clinical and demographic metadata varied by source and participant and was provided uncurated.

CDR1 and CDR2 are drawn from the germline V gene (reference sequence): SEHNR, FQNEAQ. The CDR3 sequence holds 17 residues, the cysteine and phenylalanine included. CDR3 DNA only is kept here, 51 bases in frame from base 1. The germline V end is reduced by 5 bases and the J end by 3 bases; junction bases left unmatched: 11. TCRbeta CDR3 regions were amplified from genomic DNA using the immunoSEQ Assay, a bias-controlled multiplex PCR. As for how the authors treated the data: The number of nucleated cells in each sample was estimated by amplification of reference gene primers within the assay. To quantify the absolute abundance of each unique TCRbeta CDR3 rearrangement, sequence reads were collapsed and filtered. For each sample, productive Simpson clonality was calculated by taking the square root of Simpson's diversity index across productive rearrangements. The table comes from immuneACCESS by way of TCRdb, which keeps in-frame sequences with V and J called. Part of the clones is missing from these tables; in studies checked, under half for an unresolved V gene and the rest for unknown reasons. The V and J calls and clone size come from that table; D and trimming were worked out from the DNA. The sample yields roughly 180,000 clones; about 85% were counted once. The ten largest clones take up about 5.8% of the sample.

One collaborating source in Seattle enrolled patients during active infection and followed them longitudinally through the course of disease. Each collaborating institution followed its own protocols to collect whole blood in K2EDTA tubes. For TCRbeta analysis, collaborator samples were shipped as frozen whole blood, as isolated PBMCs, or as DNA extracted from either sample type. In regard to this clone: Its antigen has not been determined. The record has no base qualities; no much larger clone is one base away.

The sequenced sample consisted of peripheral blood. The origin of this receptor is a woman between 50 and 59 years old with COVID-19, enrolled during active disease. The sequence links TRBV7-9 to TRBJ2-1; 9 central bases correspond to TRBD2. The CDR3 is CASSPGPWRGGYNEQFF. The DNA sequence is TGTGCCAGCAGCCCCGGGCCTTGGCGGGGGGGCTACAATGAGCAGTTCTTC.